This TCR beta chain was observed in a study of T-cell reconstitution after alpha-beta-depleted transplantation in children. General study points: T-cell counts and diversity at one year following transplant were attributed mainly to newly produced T cells. Some patients' high day-60 TCRbeta diversity was traced to surviving recipient T cells and thymic progenitors. Several hundred rapidly expanded clones from non-depleted graft cells reportedly supplied alpha-beta T cells about two months post-transplant.

V lost 3 bases, J lost 7 bases, and 4 bases stayed unmatched. The CDR3 has 15 amino acids. The germline V gene encodes CDR1 LGHDT and CDR2 YNNKEL (reference sequence). Unique molecular identifiers were incorporated into the prepared TCRbeta library. One entry per CDR3 protein, called by TCRdb with MiXCR from the PCR reads. The sample records around 300,000 distinct CDR3 sequences, roughly 10% being singletons. This clonotype has at least ten counts. Its antigen is unknown. The receptor comes from a male patient under 10 years old who had a stem cell transplant for chronic granulomatous disease, so the T cells may come from the graft donor. Sequencing was performed on peripheral blood, taken 180 days after TCRalphabeta/CD19-depleted stem cell transplant. The rearrangement joins TRBV3-1 to TRBJ2-1; 12 bases are a match to TRBD2. This chain's CDR3 is CASSQLAGGPNEQFF. For the CDR3, the DNA is TGTGCCAGCAGCCAGCTAGCGGGGGGGCCAAATGAGCAGTTCTTC.